One and the same sample provided the 9 T cell receptor beta chains below, sequenced in a study of cytomegalovirus exposure and HLA in healthy donors. The primer mix had 60 Vbeta and 13 Jbeta primers. Profiling relied on immunoSEQ multiplex PCR, and the TCRdb table lists in-frame clones only, not all of them. The table lists some 130,000 clones, about three quarters of them singletons. Sequenced: PBMCs. The source of these receptors is a male donor in good health and CMV-seronegative.

This chain links TRBV7-8 with TRBJ1-5, with TRBD1 matching over 7 bases. Germline V gene data show CDR1 as SGHVS and CDR2 as FQNEAQ. The CDR3 length is 17 residues. V lost 4 bases to trimming and J lost 0 bases; unmatched junction nucleotides: 9. CDR3 sequence (DNA): TGTGCCAGCAGCTCCCCAGGGACAGACTATAGCAATCAGCCCCAGCATTTT. This codes for CASSSPGTDYSNQPQHF.

This chain connects TRBV19 to TRBJ1-6, with D unresolved. The V gene lost 0 bases and the J gene lost 7 bases, with 7 bases spanning the gap. The CDR3 has 14 residues. Germline loops: CDR1 LNHDA, CDR2 SQIVND (reference sequence). The CDR3 reads CASSIDRKNSPLHF. The CDR3 DNA sequence: TGTGCCAGTAGTATAGACAGAAAGAATTCACCCCTCCACTTT.

The gene calls are TRBV4-1 and TRBJ2-7, with 7 bases that match TRBD2. CDR1 is MGHRA, CDR2 YSYEKL, per germline. This CDR3 comprises 18 residues. V was pared by 2 bases and J by 0 bases, with 13 bases of the junction left unmatched. The CDR3 sequence: CASSQTASWLAASYEQYF. The CDR3 nucleotides read TGCGCCAGCAGCCAAACAGCGAGCTGGCTAGCGGCCTCCTACGAGCAGTACTTC.

V usage is TRBV12-5 and J usage is TRBJ1-4; 8 bases match TRBD1. Germline lookup yields CDR1 LGHNT and CDR2 FRNRAP. After removal of 6 bases from V and 7 bases from J, the junction contained 10 bases not matched to a gene. The length of the CDR3 is 15 residues. This CDR3 is CASGLGQGRTEKLFF. The CDR3 DNA follows: TGTGCTAGTGGCCTTGGACAGGGAAGGACTGAAAAACTGTTTTTT.

This clone was counted once. The V gene is TRBV14, the J gene TRBJ1-2, with D maybe TRBD1 (5 bases). Trimming removed 2 bases from V and 3 bases from J, with 13 bases in between. This CDR3 is 15 amino acids long. From germline, CDR1 is SGHDN and CDR2 FVKESK. The CDR3 loop is CASSQKGEAYYGYTF. The DNA of the CDR3 is TGTGCCAGCAGCCAAAAAGGGGAGGCATACTATGGCTACACCTTC.

J is TRBJ1-1 and V is TRBV6-6; 9 nucleotides agree with TRBD1. Germline loops: CDR1 MNHNY, CDR2 SVGAGI (reference sequence). With 5 bases clipped from V and 4 bases from J, the junction kept 5 bases outside the gene matches. The CDR3 runs 14 residues. CDR3 in DNA: TGTGCCAGCAGTCCCGGGACAGGGAGCACTGAAGCTTTCTTT. Translated: CASSPGTGSTEAFF.

This chain connects TRBV2 to TRBJ2-7; D gene ambiguous. Trimming cost V 8 bases and J 5 bases, with 10 bases left between them. The CDR3 contains 11 residues. CDR1 and CDR2 (germline): SNHLY, FYNNEI. The chain's CDR3 is CASGPENEQYF. The CDR3 nucleotides are TGTGCCAGCGGGCCCGAAAACGAGCAGTACTTC.

This chain links TRBV30 with TRBJ1-1; D remains unclear. This CDR3 has 14 amino acids. V lost 5 bases, J lost 8 bases, and 21 bases lay in between. The germline V gene encodes CDR1 GTSNPN and CDR2 SVGIG (reference sequence). The CDR3 coding sequence is TGTGCCTGGGGGGAGTTAGGCATAGGATCAGAAGCTTTCTTT. It specifies CAWGELGIGSEAFF.

This chain links TRBV4-2 with TRBJ1-5, with unresolved D. V was shortened by 1 base and J by 4 bases, with 5 bases between the two germline ends. This CDR3 comprises 13 residues. CDR1 is LGHNA, CDR2 YNFKEQ, per germline. The CDR3 reads CASSQGGNQPQHF. DNA for the CDR3: TGTGCCAGCAGCCAAGGCGGTAATCAGCCCCAGCATTTT.